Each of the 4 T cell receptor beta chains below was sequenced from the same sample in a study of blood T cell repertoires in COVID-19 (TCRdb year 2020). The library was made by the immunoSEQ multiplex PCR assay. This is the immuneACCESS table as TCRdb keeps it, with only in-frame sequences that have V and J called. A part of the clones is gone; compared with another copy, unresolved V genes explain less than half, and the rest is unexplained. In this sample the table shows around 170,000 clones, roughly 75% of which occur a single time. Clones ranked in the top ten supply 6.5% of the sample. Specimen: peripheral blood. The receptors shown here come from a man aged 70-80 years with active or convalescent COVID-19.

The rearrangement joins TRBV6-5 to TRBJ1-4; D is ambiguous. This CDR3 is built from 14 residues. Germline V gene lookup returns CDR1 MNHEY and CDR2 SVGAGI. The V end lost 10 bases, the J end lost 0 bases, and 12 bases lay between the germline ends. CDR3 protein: CATAAVSTNEKLFF. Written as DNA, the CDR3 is TGTGCCACCGCCGCGGTATCAACTAATGAAAAACTGTTTTTT.

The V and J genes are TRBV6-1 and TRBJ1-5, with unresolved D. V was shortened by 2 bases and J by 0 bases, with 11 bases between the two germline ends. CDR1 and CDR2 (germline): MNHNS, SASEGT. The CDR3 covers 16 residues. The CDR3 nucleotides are TGTGCCAGCAGTGAACCTGGCCCCAATAGCAATCAGCCCCAGCATTTT. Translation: CASSEPGPNSNQPQHF.

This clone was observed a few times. The CDR3 coding sequence is TGTGCCAGCAGCTTGGACAGATCACAGAACACTGAAGCTTTCTTT. It yields the protein CASSLDRSQNTEAFF. The chain uses TRBV5-4 and TRBJ1-1; D not resolved. Deletions cut 0 bases from V and 1 base from J, with 10 bases between. The CDR3 has 15 amino acids. Germline CDR1 reads SGHNT; CDR2 reads YYREEE (reference sequence).

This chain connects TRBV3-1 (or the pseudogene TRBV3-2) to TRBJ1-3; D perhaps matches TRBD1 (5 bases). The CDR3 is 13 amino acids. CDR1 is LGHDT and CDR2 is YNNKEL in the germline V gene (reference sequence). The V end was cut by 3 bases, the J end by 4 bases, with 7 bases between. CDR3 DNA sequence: TGTGCCAGCAGCCAGACAGTAGGAAACACCATATATTTT. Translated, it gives CASSQTVGNTIYF.